Following are 3 T cell receptor beta chains from one sample sequenced in a study of blood T cell repertoires in COVID-19 (dated by TCRdb to the early 2020s). The library was generated by the immunoSEQ multiplex PCR assay. The table was pulled from immuneACCESS by TCRdb, which kept in-frame rearrangements only. Such tables lose some clones; where checked, under half of the loss comes from unresolved V genes, and the rest has no known cause. The sample table shows about 58,000 clones, and around 76% are seen once. Over 4% of the sample is held by the ten biggest clonotypes. The sample was peripheral blood. The receptors here all came from a human donor in a cohort sampled during active COVID-19.

The chain joins TRBV5-8 to TRBJ1-1; no reliable D call. Trimming removed 2 bases from V and 9 bases from J, with 17 bases in between. The CDR3 sequence is 14 residues long. The germline V gene has CDR1 SGHTS and CDR2 YDEGEE. The CDR3 DNA sequence: TGTGCCAGCAGCTTAATAAATCCCCGGGATAAAGCTTTCTTT. This encodes CASSLINPRDKAFF.

The chain uses TRBV28 and TRBJ1-2; D remains ambiguous. V was cut by 4 bases and J by 7 bases, with 13 bases left in between. CDR3 size: 13 residues. In germline, CDR1 is MDHEN, CDR2 SYDVKM. The CDR3 nucleotides read TGTGCCAGCAGTTCCCAGGTGCCCGCTGGCTACACCTTC. Translating it yields CASSSQVPAGYTF.

The J gene is TRBJ2-7, the V gene TRBV7-2, with D possibly matching TRBD1 (7 bases). The V gene's germline CDR1 is SGHTA and CDR2 FQGNSA. Trimming left V 5 bases short and J 5 bases short, with 22 bases between. This CDR3 region has 16 residues. CDR3 sequence: CASSPQGFPGENEQYF. The CDR3 DNA reads TGTGCCAGCAGCCCACAGGGGTTTCCGGGAGAGAACGAGCAGTACTTC.